This T cell receptor beta chain was observed in a study of OX40 agonist ivuxolimab in advanced cancers. This clone was seen a single time. Sequencing used immunoSEQ multiplex PCR; TCRdb keeps in-frame clones, though not all of them. The repertoire consists of 73,000 or so clones, with 82% occurring once and the leading ten covering 0.4% to 0.5%. The CDR3 length is 14 residues. Per germline, CDR1 LNHDA and CDR2 SQIVND (reference sequence). The V segment lost 4 bases and the J segment 1 base; nucleotides outside the gene matches: 4. This chain uses TRBV19 with TRBJ2-7; TRBD1 agrees at 7 bases. Sequencing was performed on CD4+ or CD8+ T cells sorted from blood, taken in a trial of the OX40 agonist ivuxolimab. The clonotype originates from an adult with an advanced solid tumor such as melanoma, head and neck, liver or kidney cancer. Here the CDR3 reads CASSTRTGSYEQYF. The CDR3 DNA sequence: TGTGCCAGTAGTACCCGGACAGGTTCCTACGAGCAGTACTTC.